The 27 T cell receptor beta chains given below trace back to one sample, sequenced in a study of blood T cell repertoires in COVID-19. Some clones are missing from TCRdb's copy, which holds only in-frame ones; the method was immunoSEQ multiplex PCR. Here the sample spans about 75,000 clones, 88% being singletons. Material: peripheral blood. These TCRs come from a human donor in a cohort sampled during active COVID-19.

The rearrangement links TRBV5-6 to TRBJ2-5, with 11 bases identical to TRBD1. Per germline, CDR1 SGHDT and CDR2 YYEEEE. The CDR3 contains 16 residues. The ends lost 2 bases at V and 4 bases at J; junction bases unmatched: 7. The CDR3 loop reads CASSFRTGGAGETQYF. The CDR3 region has the DNA TGTGCCAGCAGCTTCCGGACAGGGGGCGCGGGAGAGACCCAGTACTTC.

The V and J genes are TRBV28 and TRBJ2-1, with 13 bases that match TRBD2. CDR1 is MDHEN, CDR2 SYDVKM, per germline. V shed 2 bases and J 8 bases; nucleotides not matched to a gene: 9. The CDR3 length is 17 residues. The CDR3 loop is CASSLPILAGGPHEQFF. The CDR3 DNA reads as TGTGCCAGCAGTTTACCTATACTAGCGGGAGGGCCCCATGAGCAGTTCTTC. Full variable domain (rest looked up from reference TRBV28 and TRBJ2-1): DVKVTQSSRYLVKRTGEKVFLECVQDMDHENMFWYRQDPGLGLRLIYFSYDVKMKEKGDIPEGYSVSREKKERFSLILESASTNQTSMYLCASSLPILAGGPHEQFFGPGTRLTVL.

The V gene is TRBV10-3, the J gene TRBJ1-2, with TRBD1 matching over 7 bases. V dropped 6 bases and J dropped 5; count of bases not matched to a gene: 18. The germline V gene has CDR1 ENHRY and CDR2 SYGVKD. The CDR3 is made up of 17 amino acids. As DNA, the CDR3 is TGTGCCATCAGCGGAGGGGGCAGGGGCCAACGCGGTTATGGCTACACCTTC. Amino acid sequence: CAISGGGRGQRGYGYTF.

This clone appeared a single time. The CDR3 region is CASRTPGHPGYTF. The CDR3 region has the DNA TGTGCCAGCAGAACCCCGGGACATCCGGGCTACACCTTC. The chain uses TRBV6-5 and TRBJ1-2; D possibly corresponds to TRBD1 (6 bases). V gave up 6 bases and J gave up 8 bases, with 16 bases separating them. This CDR3 contains 13 residues. Germline values: CDR1 MNHEY, CDR2 SVGAGI.

The chain is built from TRBV19 and TRBJ2-7, with 9 positions matching TRBD1. J gave up 6 bases and V 8 bases, and 2 bases lay outside the gene matches. The CDR3 extends over 11 amino acids. CDR1 and CDR2 (germline): LNHDA, SQIVND (reference sequence). As DNA, the CDR3 is TGTGCCAGTGGGACAGGGCGCGAGCAGTACTTC. Its protein product is CASGTGREQYF.

The chain uses TRBV19 and TRBJ1-4, with 11 bases identical to TRBD1. Germline lookup yields CDR1 LNHDA and CDR2 SQIVND (reference sequence). Trimming took 5 bases from V and 8 from J; bases not matched to a gene: 13. The CDR3 runs to 17 residues. CDR3 residues: CASSPVGDRGVIEKLFF. CDR3 sequence (DNA): TGTGCCAGTAGTCCCGTGGGGGACAGGGGGGTTATAGAAAAACTGTTTTTT.

The DNA of the CDR3 is TGTGCCAGCAGCCCTACTAGCGGGAATCGTCGTCAAACAGATACGCAGTATTTT. Amino acids: CASSPTSGNRRQTDTQYF. The chain uses TRBV9 and TRBJ2-3, with TRBD2 matching 10 bases. The trim removed 4 bases at V and 3 bases at J, leaving 14 bases unmatched. Germline V gene lookup returns CDR1 SGDLS and CDR2 YYNGEE. The CDR3 covers 18 residues.

The chain is built from TRBV18 and TRBJ2-1; TRBD2 matches 7 bases. V shed 6 bases, J shed 5 bases, and the junction held 16 bases outside the gene matches. The length of the CDR3 is 17 residues. CDR1 KGHSH and CDR2 LQKENI come from the germline V gene. CDR3 residues: CASSPTGQGGPHNEQFF. The CDR3 coding sequence is TGTGCCAGCTCCCCAACCGGTCAGGGAGGGCCTCACAATGAGCAGTTCTTC.

This chain links TRBV6-1 with TRBJ2-7; maybe TRBD2 (6 bases). CDR1 is MNHNS and CDR2 is SASEGT in the germline V gene. CDR3 length: 14 residues. Trimming left V 2 bases short and J 0 bases short, with 8 bases between. CDR3 residues: CASSEQGLSYEQYF. Written as DNA, the CDR3 is TGTGCCAGCAGTGAACAGGGACTCTCCTACGAGCAGTACTTC.

This clone has more than one count but fewer than ten. The chain links TRBV27 to TRBJ2-1; a weak D match, TRBD1 (5 bases). V dropped 5 bases and J dropped 4 bases, with 9 bases sitting between them. Germline CDR1 MNHEY, CDR2 SMNVEV (reference sequence). The CDR3 loop spans 13 amino acids. This chain's CDR3 is CASSLGLYNEQFF. The CDR3, as DNA: TGTGCCAGCAGTCTGGGGCTTTACAATGAGCAGTTCTTC.

This chain links TRBV19 with TRBJ2-2; 10 positions agree with TRBD2. V shed 5 bases and J 5 bases; nucleotides not matched to a gene: 8. CDR1 and CDR2 from the germline V gene are LNHDA and SQIVND (reference sequence). The length of the CDR3 is 16 residues. The CDR3 bases are TGTGCCAGTAGTGCTTCTAGCGGGAGAAGAACCGGGGAGCTGTTTTTT. Protein product: CASSASSGRRTGELFF.

The chain has TRBV19 and TRBJ2-5, with 8 nucleotides matching TRBD2. V dropped 4 bases and J dropped 2; count of bases not matched to a gene: 9. Per germline, CDR1 LNHDA and CDR2 SQIVND (reference sequence). The CDR3 sequence is 16 residues long. The CDR3 nucleotides read TGTGCCAGTAGTAGTCTCCGGGGGGGAGGACAAGAGACCCAGTACTTC. Its translation is CASSSLRGGGQETQYF.

The chain combines TRBV28 with TRBJ2-1; tentative D call: TRBD1 (5 bases). Germline-derived CDR1 and CDR2 are MDHEN and SYDVKM. The CDR3 totals 14 residues. The germline V and J ends were trimmed by 7 bases and 7 bases, with 17 bases remaining between them. CDR3 DNA: TGTGCCAGCAATGGCAGGGTGGTTTTAAATGAGCAGTTCTTC. As protein: CASNGRVVLNEQFF.

This sequence joins TRBV10-3 and TRBJ1-4; D is unresolved. Trimming removed 4 bases from V and 7 bases from J, with 7 bases in between. This CDR3 spans 12 amino acids. Germline V gene sequence: CDR1 ENHRY, CDR2 SYGVKD. The CDR3 DNA reads as TGTGCCATCAGTGCCGACATTGAAAAACTGTTTTTT. Encoded protein: CAISADIEKLFF.

This rearrangement joins TRBV9 to TRBJ2-2, with D perhaps matching TRBD2 (6 bases). CDR1 and CDR2 (germline): SGDLS, YYNGEE. The CDR3 length is 14 residues. V was cut by 0 bases and J by 3 bases, with 6 bases left in between. CDR3: CASSVGGDTGELFF. CDR3 DNA sequence: TGTGCCAGCAGCGTAGGGGGGGACACCGGGGAGCTGTTTTTT.

Concerning this clone: The junction and the germline gene differ at one end; a read error may be behind it. In DNA form, the CDR3 reads TGTGCCAGCAGTTATAACACTGGACAGGGCTATGGCTACACCTTT. This translates into CASSYNTGQGYGYTF. The V gene is TRBV6-5, the J gene TRBJ1-2; 8 bases agree with TRBD1. Germline V gene sequence: CDR1 MNHEY, CDR2 SVGAGI. The CDR3 length is 15 residues.

The rearrangement joins TRBV3-1 (or the pseudogene TRBV3-2) to TRBJ2-7; a possible D gene is TRBD2 (5 bases). Per germline, CDR1 LGHDT and CDR2 YNNKEL (reference sequence). Trimming shortened V by 4 bases and J by 3 bases, and 10 bases separated the two germline ends. CDR3 length: 13 residues. In DNA form, the CDR3 reads TGTGCCAGCAGCCTAGCGTCCGACTACGAGCAGTACTTC. Translating it yields CASSLASDYEQYF.

V is TRBV6-2 or TRBV6-3 and J is TRBJ1-4; 10 bases agree with TRBD1. Germline V gene data show CDR1 as MNHEY and CDR2 as SVGEGT. The junction had 4 bases not matched to a gene; V was cut back by 6 bases and J by 6 bases. This CDR3 comprises 14 residues. CDR3 nucleotides: TGTGCCAGCAGCTCCGGGACAGGGGATGAAAAACTGTTTTTT. As protein: CASSSGTGDEKLFF.

The chain uses TRBV28 and TRBJ1-1, with D possibly being TRBD1 (5 bases). The germline V and J ends were trimmed by 8 bases and 0 bases, with 16 bases remaining between them. Germline V gives CDR1 MDHEN, CDR2 SYDVKM. The CDR3 consists of 15 residues. The CDR3 coding sequence is TGTGCCAGCCCCCGCGGGGGGAACATGAACACTGAAGCTTTCTTT. It encodes CASPRGGNMNTEAFF. The full variable domain, rest sourced from reference TRBV28 and TRBJ1-1, is DVKVTQSSRYLVKRTGEKVFLECVQDMDHENMFWYRQDPGLGLRLIYFSYDVKMKEKGDIPEGYSVSREKKERFSLILESASTNQTSMYLCASPRGGNMNTEAFFGQGTRLTVV.

V gene TRBV5-1 combines with J gene TRBJ2-5; D might be TRBD2 (6 bases). The V gene's germline CDR1 is SGHRS and CDR2 YFSETQ. This CDR3 contains 15 residues. Trimming shortened V by 0 bases and J by 5 bases, and 14 bases separated the two germline ends. The CDR3 DNA sequence: TGCGCCAGCAGCTTGGCGGGTCAGGGAGGCGAGACCCAGTACTTC. This translates into CASSLAGQGGETQYF.

This rearrangement joins TRBV5-1 to TRBJ2-5, with D possibly being TRBD1 (6 bases). CDR1 is SGHRS, CDR2 YFSETQ, per germline. Trimming removed 1 base at V and 4 bases at J, with 11 bases between. The CDR3 is made up of 14 amino acids. The CDR3 is CASSLQGRAETQYF. DNA for the CDR3: TGCGCCAGCAGCTTGCAGGGGCGCGCAGAGACCCAGTACTTC.

The V and J genes are TRBV5-1 and TRBJ2-3; 7 nucleotides align to TRBD2. The length of the CDR3 is 15 residues. The germline CDR1 and CDR2 sequences are SGHRS and YFSETQ. The junction had 12 bases not matched to a gene; V was cut back by 0 bases and J by 11 bases. The CDR3 sequence is CASSLGLTLGEGQYF. CDR3 DNA sequence: TGCGCCAGCAGCTTGGGACTAACCCTCGGGGAGGGGCAGTATTTT.

This clone was counted only a few times. The genes are TRBV2 and TRBJ1-2, with TRBD1 as a possible D gene (5 bases). CDR1 is SNHLY, CDR2 FYNNEI, per germline. The CDR3 has 12 residues. V dropped 7 bases and J dropped 5 bases, with 11 bases sitting between them. The CDR3 here is CASNGAAYGYTF. The CDR3 bases are TGTGCCAGCAATGGGGCAGCATATGGCTACACCTTC.

There are a few counts of this clone. V gene TRBV5-8 combines with J gene TRBJ2-2; D possibly corresponds to TRBD2 (5 bases). The germline V and J ends were trimmed by 0 bases and 5 bases, with 11 bases remaining between them. The CDR3 covers 15 residues. Germline V gives CDR1 SGHTS, CDR2 YDEGEE. CDR3 nucleotide sequence: TGTGCCAGCAGCTTGGTGGACTCGGAAACCGGGGAGCTGTTTTTT. Amino acids: CASSLVDSETGELFF.

The chain joins TRBV7-7 to TRBJ2-5; D uncertain. This CDR3 spans 14 amino acids. Trimming removed 1 base at V and 3 bases at J, with 9 bases between. CDR1 and CDR2 (germline): SSHAT, FNYEAQ (reference sequence). CDR3: CASSLDTNKETQYF. CDR3 nucleotides: TGTGCCAGCAGCTTAGATACTAACAAAGAGACCCAGTACTTC.

The rearrangement links TRBV11-3 to TRBJ2-5; 7 bases are a match to TRBD2. CDR1 is SGHNT, CDR2 YENEEA, per germline. The length of the CDR3 is 14 residues. V lost 0 bases, J lost 5 bases, and 3 bases stayed unmatched. The chain's CDR3 is CASSLDGTKETQYF. CDR3 in DNA: TGTGCCAGCAGCTTAGATGGGACTAAGGAGACCCAGTACTTC.

This clone appeared once. The CDR3 protein is CASSMEGRKSGANVLTF. The CDR3 coding sequence is TGTGCCTCAAGTATGGAGGGGCGGAAGTCTGGGGCCAACGTCCTGACTTTC. The chain couples TRBV11-2 to TRBJ2-6; tentatively, D is TRBD2 (6 bases). Trimming left V 11 bases short and J 1 base short, with 21 bases between. Per germline, CDR1 SGHAT and CDR2 FQNNGV. The CDR3 has 17 residues. The full variable domain, completed using reference TRBV11-2 and TRBJ2-6, is EAGVAQSPRYKIIEKRQSVAFWCNPISGHATLYWYQQILGQGPKLLIQFQNNGVVDDSQLPKDRFSAERLKGVDSTLKIQPAKLEDSAVYLCASSMEGRKSGANVLTFGAGSRLTVL.